This T cell receptor beta chain emerged from a study of cytomegalovirus exposure and HLA in healthy donors. General study results and limits: For cytomegalovirus status, the classifier reportedly gave diagnoses with high specificity and sensitivity.

With V trimmed by 1 base and J by 10 bases, 3 bases remained unmatched. Germline V gene data show CDR1 as SGHDN and CDR2 as FVKESK. The CDR3 is made up of 13 amino acids. On this clone itself: The target antigen is unknown.

TCRdb's copy holds only in-frame clones and misses some; the assay was immunoSEQ multiplex PCR. This table holds a few hundred thousand clones, about 93% found once. What was sequenced was PBMCs. This TCR derives from a woman between 18 and 30 years old in good health and CMV-seronegative. V is TRBV14 and J is TRBJ2-1; 8 nucleotides match TRBD2. CDR3 region: CASSQGTSSEQFF. CDR3 DNA: TGTGCCAGCAGCCAAGGGACTAGCAGCGAGCAGTTCTTC.